This passage covers 8 T cell receptor beta chains from one sample sequenced in a study of blood T cells in healthy people across ages. Sample-barcoded 5' priming and a J-beta primer mix drove a second PCR of about 6 to 12 cycles. Each CDR3 protein gets one entry after TCRdb re-called the 5' RACE reads with MiXCR. In the table there are some 710,000 distinct CDR3 sequences, 22% of which are singletons. Input material: blood. The receptors were gathered from a man between 65 and 79 years old in good health.

The table lists this clonotype with a few counts. The chain recombines TRBV18 with TRBJ1-6; D is ambiguous. Germline V gene sequence: CDR1 KGHSH, CDR2 LQKENI. The CDR3 sequence is 14 residues long. V lost 1 base, J lost 9 bases, and 10 bases lay in between. The CDR3 nucleotides are TGTGCCAGCTCACCACAGGCAGACGGTTCACCCCTCCACTTT. This translates into CASSPQADGSPLHF.

This sequence joins TRBV7-8 and TRBJ2-1, with D maybe TRBD2 (6 bases). Germline assignment: CDR1 SGHVS and CDR2 FQNEAQ. CDR3 length: 16 amino acids. Trimming left V 1 base short and J 2 bases short, with 12 bases between. This CDR3 is CASSLGSGGAYNEQFF. CDR3 nucleotides: TGTGCCAGCAGCTTAGGGAGCGGAGGGGCCTACAATGAGCAGTTCTTC.

The V gene is TRBV5-1, the J gene TRBJ2-3; D gene ambiguous. Germline values: CDR1 SGHRS, CDR2 YFSETQ. The CDR3 has 14 amino acids. Trimming removed 3 bases from V and 4 bases from J, with 12 bases in between. This chain's CDR3 is CASSSYLGADTQYF. The CDR3 nucleotides are TGCGCCAGCAGCTCGTACCTCGGAGCAGATACGCAGTATTTT.

This clonotype was observed a handful of times. The rearrangement links TRBV5-1 to TRBJ2-2; 12 bases align to TRBD2. In germline, CDR1 is SGHRS, CDR2 YFSETQ. The CDR3 contains 16 residues. Germline trimming cut 2 bases from V and 6 bases from J; bases unmatched to any gene: 5. The CDR3 protein is CASSFRTSGTSGELFF. The CDR3 coding sequence is TGCGCCAGCAGCTTTCGGACTAGCGGGACATCCGGGGAGCTGTTTTTT.

This clonotype was detected only a few times. J is TRBJ1-2 and V is TRBV5-5; D perhaps matches TRBD1 (5 bases). Germline assignment: CDR1 SGHKS and CDR2 YYEKEE (reference sequence). Trimming pared 0 bases from V and 2 bases from J, leaving 17 bases between. The CDR3 runs to 17 residues. The CDR3 loop reads CASSLAGGTPRNYGYTF. In nucleotides, the CDR3 is TGTGCCAGCAGCTTGGCAGGAGGGACCCCGAGAAACTATGGCTACACCTTC.

A few counts support this clonotype. The chain is built from TRBV12-3 or TRBV12-4 and TRBJ2-3, with unresolved D. Trimming cost V 7 bases and J 4 bases, with 15 bases left between them. The CDR3 loop spans 14 amino acids. The CDR3 sequence: CASNHFRRSDTQYF. In DNA, the CDR3 is TGTGCCAGCAATCATTTTCGTCGGTCAGATACGCAGTATTTT.

V usage is TRBV4-1 and J usage is TRBJ1-4; D not certain. Germline CDR1 reads MGHRA; CDR2 reads YSYEKL. The CDR3 is 15 amino acids. V dropped 0 bases and J dropped 7 bases, with 12 bases sitting between them. The CDR3 sequence is CASSQDHQAREKLFF. In DNA, the CDR3 is TGCGCCAGCAGCCAAGATCACCAGGCCCGTGAAAAACTGTTTTTT.

The rearrangement links TRBV5-1 to TRBJ2-2, with D unclear. Looked up from germline, CDR1 is SGHRS and CDR2 is YFSETQ. V was trimmed by 4 bases and J by 4 bases, leaving 8 bases between them. The CDR3 spans 13 residues. In DNA form, the CDR3 reads TGCGCCAGCAGCGGGGTTAGCACCGGGGAGCTGTTTTTT. It codes for CASSGVSTGELFF.